One and the same sample provided the 11 T cell receptor beta chains below, sequenced in a study of blood T cell repertoires in COVID-19. Sequenced by immunoSEQ multiplex PCR; TCRdb stores in-frame clones only, minus some. Here the sample spans about 210,000 clones, 84% being singletons. The sample comprised peripheral blood. These receptors came from a woman between 45 and 65 years old with active or convalescent COVID-19.

The CDR3: CASSPGTSGAEQYV. CDR3 nucleotides: TGCGCCAGCAGCCCCGGGACTAGCGGGGCCGAGCAGTACGTC. The chain recombines TRBV10-2 with TRBJ2-7, with 13 bases identical to TRBD2. The CDR3 is 14 amino acids. V lost 6 bases, J lost 6 bases, and 5 bases stayed unmatched. In germline, CDR1 is WSHSY, CDR2 SAAADI.

This clone came up a few times. The chain has TRBV9 and TRBJ2-2; TRBD1 aligns across 7 bases. V lost 3 bases, J lost 4 bases, and 6 bases stayed unmatched. CDR1 SGDLS and CDR2 YYNGEE come from the germline V gene. The CDR3 has 15 amino acids. The CDR3 sequence is CASSGATGPTGELFF. The DNA for the CDR3 is TGTGCCAGCAGCGGGGCGACAGGGCCCACCGGGGAGCTGTTTTTT.

The chain carries TRBV10-1 and TRBJ1-1; D not certain. The CDR3 loop spans 12 amino acids. With 2 bases removed from V and 7 bases from J, the gap between germline ends came to 8 bases. Germline V gene lookup returns CDR1 WNHNN and CDR2 SYGVQD (reference sequence). The CDR3 coding sequence is TGCGCCAGCAGTGAGGGCGGCCGTGAAGCTTTCTTT. Protein: CASSEGGREAFF.

DNA for the CDR3: TGTGCCAGCAGTTTTTTAGGAGGGATGGGAGGGGCTTTCTTT. It translates to CASSFLGGMGGAFF. The rearrangement links TRBV28 to TRBJ1-1; no clear D. The CDR3 loop spans 14 amino acids. Looked up from germline, CDR1 is MDHEN and CDR2 is SYDVKM. The ends were cut back, 3 bases at V and 11 bases at J, with 19 bases in the middle.

The chain is built from TRBV12-2 and TRBJ2-3; whether TRBD2, the table's D call, matches the DNA was not checked. TRBV12-2 is flagged as a pseudogene. The CDR3 sequence is 18 residues long. The CDR3 sequence: CASRLVGGLAASTDTQYF. In DNA form, the CDR3 reads TGTGCAAGTCGCTTAGTAGGGGGACTAGCCGCTAGCACAGATACGCAGTATTTT.

The chain employs TRBV14 and TRBJ2-2; possibly TRBD2 for D (7 bases). This CDR3 comprises 15 residues. V lost 2 bases, J lost 4 bases, and 11 bases lay in between. CDR1 and CDR2 from the germline V gene are SGHDN and FVKESK. The CDR3 reads CASSQPRGGTGELFF. CDR3 sequence (DNA): TGTGCCAGCAGCCAACCTAGGGGGGGCACCGGGGAGCTGTTTTTT.

This chain uses TRBV6-6 with TRBJ1-4; no clear D. The CDR3 runs 13 residues. Germline assignment: CDR1 MNHNY and CDR2 SVGAGI (reference sequence). V was clipped by 4 bases and J by 8 bases, with 11 bases between them. CDR3 coding DNA: TGTGCCAGCAGTTCCGGGGTACCAGAAAAACTGTTTTTT. Its protein product is CASSSGVPEKLFF.

The rearrangement links TRBV4-1 to TRBJ2-5; TRBD1 matches 7 bases. The CDR3 sequence is 17 residues long. Germline V gene data show CDR1 as MGHRA and CDR2 as YSYEKL. The junction had 13 bases not matched to a gene; V was cut back by 4 bases and J by 2 bases. CDR3 loop: CASSPPEGAWGQETQYF. The CDR3 nucleotides are TGCGCCAGCAGCCCCCCCGAGGGGGCTTGGGGGCAAGAGACCCAGTACTTC.

V gene TRBV7-2 combines with J gene TRBJ1-2; TRBD1 matches at 8 bases. This CDR3 is 14 amino acids long. Germline V gene data show CDR1 as SGHTA and CDR2 as FQGNSA. V was pared by 4 bases and J by 8 bases, with 9 bases of the junction left unmatched. This CDR3 reads CASSSAGTGLGYTF. CDR3 nucleotides: TGTGCCAGCAGCTCAGCGGGGACAGGCTTGGGCTACACCTTC. Complete variable domain (other parts from reference TRBV7-2 and TRBJ1-2): GAGVSQSPSNKVTEKGKDVELRCDPISGHTALYWYRQSLGQGLEFLIYFQGNSAPDKSGLPSDRFSAERTGGSVSTLTIQRTQQEDSAVYLCASSSAGTGLGYTFGSGTRLTVV.

The chain joins TRBV5-1 to TRBJ1-4; D call uncertain. Germline V gene data show CDR1 as SGHRS and CDR2 as YFSETQ. The CDR3 is 15 amino acids. V was clipped by 8 bases and J by 4 bases, with 18 bases between them. CDR3 sequence: CASSGRGFLNEKLFF. CDR3 nucleotide sequence: TGCGCCAGTTCGGGCAGAGGGTTCCTTAATGAAAAACTGTTTTTT.

This chain links TRBV12-3 or TRBV12-4 with TRBJ2-2; weak D call: TRBD2 (5 bases). The CDR3 consists of 13 residues. V was shortened by 7 bases and J by 5 bases, with 11 bases between the two germline ends. The CDR3 reads CASTPRGTGELFF. The CDR3 coding sequence is TGTGCCAGCACCCCCCGAGGGACCGGGGAGCTGTTTTTT.